The next 4 T cell receptor beta chains were all read from a single sample in a study of T cells after yellow fever vaccination. TCRdb analysed the 5' RACE reads with MiXCR anew, one entry per CDR3 protein. The sample records about 550,000 distinct CDR3 sequences, roughly 21% being singletons. This specimen was PBMCs, taken 15 days after the yellow fever booster vaccination. These receptors came from a man under 40 who received the YFV17D yellow fever vaccine.

The chain combines TRBV5-1 with TRBJ2-3; D is uncertain. The CDR3 totals 14 residues. Trimming pared 2 bases from V and 4 bases from J, leaving 11 bases between. The V gene's germline CDR1 is SGHRS and CDR2 YFSETQ. The CDR3 DNA reads TGCGCCAGCAGCTTATGGGCCGAGCCAGATACGCAGTATTTT. As protein: CASSLWAEPDTQYF.

The chain recombines TRBV4-2 with TRBJ2-3; D unresolved. The CDR3 is made up of 14 amino acids. Germline assignment: CDR1 LGHNA and CDR2 YNFKEQ. Trimming stripped 5 bases from V and 1 base from J, with 10 bases between. The CDR3 DNA reads TGTGCCAGCAGCGGTTTGCCCCGCACAGATACGCAGTATTTT. Its protein is CASSGLPRTDTQYF.

The chain joins TRBV6-5 to TRBJ2-3; 10 bases are shared with TRBD2. This CDR3 is built from 15 residues. J lost 5 bases, V lost 7 bases, and 9 bases had no gene match. CDR1 and CDR2 (germline): MNHEY, SVGAGI. The CDR3 here is CASKRAGGPRDTQYF. The DNA for the CDR3 is TGTGCCAGCAAGCGAGCGGGAGGGCCTAGAGATACGCAGTATTTT.

Many counts were recorded for this clonotype. At one of its ends the junction is not consistent with the germline gene, which may arise from a read error. The J gene is TRBJ2-7, the V gene TRBV7-7, with D uncertain. Germline CDR1 reads SSHAT; CDR2 reads FNYEAQ (reference sequence). This CDR3 is built from 14 residues. CDR3 in amino acids: CASSLDLASYEQYF. CDR3 nucleotide sequence: TGTGCTAGCAGCTTAGACTTGGCATCCTACGAGCAGTACTTC.